The 32 T cell receptor beta chains below all came from one sample that was sequenced in a study of blood T cell repertoires in COVID-19. This table comes from immunoSEQ multiplex PCR, and its TCRdb copy is limited to in-frame clones, with some not included. The sample consists of 100,000 to 150,000 clones, around two thirds of them appearing once. The sequenced sample consisted of peripheral blood. These receptors were collected from a woman between 70 and 85 years old with acute or convalescent COVID-19.

V usage is TRBV6-4 and J usage is TRBJ1-6, with a possible D match to TRBD1 (6 bases). The V gene lost 10 bases and the J gene lost 7 bases, with 20 bases spanning the gap. This CDR3 region has 15 residues. CDR1 and CDR2 (germline): MRHNA, SNTAGT. CDR3 nucleotide sequence: TGTGCCAACCTTAAGGACGGACAGAACAATTCACCCCTCCACTTT. This gives the protein CANLKDGQNNSPLHF.

This clone was counted only a few times. This chain joins TRBV4-3 and TRBJ1-2, with D unresolved. The CDR3 has 16 residues. The germline V gene has CDR1 LGHNA and CDR2 YSLEER. V was pared by 0 bases and J by 0 bases, with 11 bases between. The CDR3 DNA sequence: TGCGCCAGCAGCCAAGAGTTGACTGTTACTAACTATGGCTACACCTTC. Its protein is CASSQELTVTNYGYTF.

The genes are TRBV6-2 or TRBV6-3 and TRBJ2-5, with 7 bases that match TRBD1. CDR3 length: 13 amino acids. Per germline, CDR1 MNHEY and CDR2 SVGEGT. Trimming at V came to 5 bases and at J to 5 bases, leaving 5 bases not matched to a gene. CDR3 region: CASSKTGPETQYF. CDR3 in DNA: TGTGCCAGCAGTAAGACAGGGCCGGAGACCCAGTACTTC.

This clone was detected a few times. The J gene is TRBJ1-3, the V gene TRBV18; D is uncertain. V lost 3 bases, J lost 0 bases, and 12 bases lay in between. CDR1 is KGHSH, CDR2 LQKENI, per germline. This CDR3 has 16 amino acids. CDR3 protein: CASSPPGPLSGNTIYF. In DNA, the CDR3 is TGTGCCAGCTCACCTCCGGGTCCACTCTCTGGAAACACCATATATTTT. Looking up the rest from reference TRBV18 and TRBJ1-3 gives the full variable domain: NAGVMQNPRHLVRRRGQEARLRCSPMKGHSHVYWYRQLPEEGLKFMVYLQKENIIDESGMPKERFSAEFPKEGPSILRIQQVVRGDSAAYFCASSPPGPLSGNTIYFGEGSWLTVV.

V is TRBV6-2 or TRBV6-3 and J is TRBJ2-6; the D gene is possibly TRBD1 (6 bases). From germline, CDR1 is MNHEY and CDR2 SVGEGT. V was clipped by 0 bases and J by 0 bases, with 18 bases between them. The CDR3 consists of 20 residues. The CDR3 is CASSYSTTGQSVSGANVLTF. CDR3 DNA sequence: TGTGCCAGCAGTTACTCGACCACCGGACAGAGCGTCTCTGGGGCCAACGTCCTGACTTTC.

This rearrangement joins TRBV7-9 to TRBJ2-7; maybe TRBD1 (7 bases). Trimming removed 5 bases at V and 2 bases at J, with 16 bases between. Germline CDR1 and CDR2: SEHNR and FQNEAQ (reference sequence). This CDR3 is 15 amino acids long. The CDR3, as DNA: TGTGCCAGCAGCGCGGGACAGTGGGCTACCTACGAGCAGTACTTC. Translating it yields CASSAGQWATYEQYF.

V usage is TRBV2 and J usage is TRBJ1-1; D possibly corresponds to TRBD1 (6 bases). The V gene's germline CDR1 is SNHLY and CDR2 FYNNEI. The CDR3 loop spans 14 amino acids. V was shortened by 6 bases and J by 1 base, with 12 bases between the two germline ends. The chain's CDR3 is CASRVRTENTEAFF. CDR3 coding DNA: TGTGCCAGCAGGGTTCGGACAGAGAACACTGAAGCTTTCTTT.

This clone has more than one count but fewer than ten. This chain connects TRBV24-1 to TRBJ2-2; D is unresolved. CDR3 length: 17 amino acids. V dropped 3 bases and J dropped 6 bases, with 19 bases sitting between them. Germline values: CDR1 KGHDR, CDR2 SFDVKD. The CDR3 region is CATSDPSASVYAGELFF. CDR3 bases: TGTGCCACCAGTGATCCATCCGCCTCGGTCTACGCCGGGGAGCTGTTTTTT.

J is TRBJ1-3 and V is TRBV19; the D is unclear. Per the germline V gene, CDR1 is LNHDA and CDR2 is SQIVND (reference sequence). V lost 8 bases and J 0 bases, leaving 11 bases between the germline ends. The CDR3 is made up of 14 amino acids. The CDR3 coding sequence is TGTGCCAGTGGTGCGGTGAACTCTGGAAACACCATATATTTT. It specifies CASGAVNSGNTIYF.

The chain recombines TRBV28 with TRBJ1-2; 8 nucleotides agree with TRBD1. V lost 7 bases and J lost 5; bases outside the gene matches: 9. Germline V gene data show CDR1 as MDHEN and CDR2 as SYDVKM. CDR3 size: 14 residues. The CDR3 DNA follows: TGTGCCAGCACTCTTTATGGGACAGGTTATGGCTACACCTTC. Protein: CASTLYGTGYGYTF.

The chain uses TRBV4-1 and TRBJ2-2; perhaps TRBD2 as D (7 bases). V lost 3 bases to trimming and J lost 7 bases, with 18 bases between them. From germline, CDR1 is MGHRA and CDR2 YSYEKL. This CDR3 has 16 residues. Here the CDR3 reads CASSHGGRGGIGELFF. As DNA, the CDR3 is TGCGCCAGCAGCCACGGTGGCAGGGGAGGGATCGGGGAGCTGTTTTTT.

The chain joins TRBV10-2 to TRBJ2-1; TRBD1 is a possible D gene (5 bases). The CDR3 spans 15 residues. Germline assignment: CDR1 WSHSY and CDR2 SAAADI. V lost 4 bases to trimming and J lost 7 bases, with 17 bases between them. CDR3 residues: CASSASGHSPNEQFF. The CDR3 DNA is TGCGCCAGCAGTGCGTCCGGACATAGCCCGAATGAGCAGTTCTTC.

The chain recombines TRBV6-5 with TRBJ1-6, with 7 nucleotides matching TRBD1. The CDR3 covers 15 residues. With 7 bases clipped from V and 7 bases from J, the junction kept 10 bases outside the gene matches. Germline V gene data show CDR1 as MNHEY and CDR2 as SVGAGI. The CDR3 nucleotides read TGTGCCAGCACCCTACAGGGGTTGGGCAATTCACCCCTCCACTTT. Amino acids: CASTLQGLGNSPLHF.

The chain recombines TRBV9 with TRBJ2-1; 9 bases map to TRBD2. Per germline, CDR1 SGDLS and CDR2 YYNGEE. The CDR3 covers 15 residues. With 1 base clipped from V and 4 bases from J, the junction kept 3 bases outside the gene matches. CDR3 bases: TGTGCCAGCAGCGTAAGCGGGGGGATTTACAATGAGCAGTTCTTC. Translated: CASSVSGGIYNEQFF.

The chain joins TRBV30 to TRBJ2-7; TRBD2 might be the D (7 bases). This CDR3 is 15 amino acids long. Germline V gene sequence: CDR1 GTSNPN, CDR2 SVGIG (reference sequence). Trimming took off 3 bases at V and 2 bases at J, with 17 bases between the two ends. CDR3 protein: CAWSGGRASAYEQYF. Written as DNA, the CDR3 is TGTGCCTGGAGCGGGGGGCGGGCCTCCGCCTACGAGCAGTACTTC.

This rearrangement joins TRBV13 to TRBJ2-3; 8 bases align to TRBD1. The ends lost 4 bases at V and 5 bases at J; junction bases unmatched: 8. The germline V gene encodes CDR1 PRHDT and CDR2 FYEKMQ (reference sequence). The CDR3 has 15 amino acids. CDR3 in amino acids: CASSSINGQGDTQYF. CDR3 sequence (DNA): TGTGCCAGCAGCTCTATAAACGGACAGGGAGATACGCAGTATTTT.

This clone was counted a single time. The V gene is TRBV19, the J gene TRBJ2-2, with D possibly TRBD1 on 6 matching bases. The CDR3 sequence is 18 residues long. V was trimmed by 4 bases and J by 0 bases, leaving 18 bases between them. Germline lookup yields CDR1 LNHDA and CDR2 SQIVND (reference sequence). The DNA of the CDR3 is TGTGCCAGTAGTAAAGGGACATTGGGGTCTTCGAACACCGGGGAGCTGTTTTTT. It specifies CASSKGTLGSSNTGELFF.

This chain uses TRBV19 with TRBJ2-7, with D perhaps TRBD1 (5 bases). The V end was cut by 5 bases, the J end by 6 bases, with 11 bases between. The CDR3 is made up of 12 amino acids. CDR1 is LNHDA and CDR2 is SQIVND in the germline V gene (reference sequence). The CDR3 DNA reads TGTGCCAGTAGTCCGAACAGGTTCGAGCAGTACTTC. It codes for CASSPNRFEQYF.

This clone appeared many times. The chain is built from TRBV5-8 and TRBJ1-2; 8 bases align to TRBD1. The V and J ends lost 4 bases and 7 bases, in that order; junction bases with no gene match: 3. Germline V CDR1 and CDR2: SGHTS, YDEGEE. The CDR3 spans 12 residues. This CDR3 is CASSRTGSGYTF. CDR3 sequence (DNA): TGTGCCAGCAGCCGGACAGGGAGTGGCTACACCTTC.

The table lists this clone with a few counts. This chain uses TRBV6-5 with TRBJ2-2, with D tentatively TRBD2 (5 bases). This CDR3 contains 14 residues. The V and J ends lost 7 bases and 1 base respectively, with 10 bases between them. Germline values: CDR1 MNHEY, CDR2 SVGAGI. The CDR3, as DNA: TGTGCCAGCAACAACGGGAAGAACACCGGGGAGCTGTTTTTT. It is translated as CASNNGKNTGELFF.

This chain connects TRBV7-2 to TRBJ1-4; unclear D gene. Trimming stripped 1 base from V and 0 bases from J, with 9 bases between. Germline V gene sequence: CDR1 SGHTA, CDR2 FQGNSA. This CDR3 comprises 16 residues. CDR3 residues: CASSLEWTATNEKLFF. Here the CDR3 DNA reads TGTGCCAGCAGCTTAGAATGGACTGCAACTAATGAAAAACTGTTTTTT.

J is TRBJ2-3 and V is TRBV5-1; 14 bases are a match to TRBD2. J was trimmed by 1 base and V by 4 bases; bases with no gene match: 2. Germline assignment: CDR1 SGHRS and CDR2 YFSETQ. CDR3 size: 16 residues. The DNA for the CDR3 is TGCGCCAGCAGCCCGGGACTAGCGGGGGGCACAGATACGCAGTATTTT. Translated: CASSPGLAGGTDTQYF.

The rearrangement joins TRBV5-5 to TRBJ1-4; 11 bases are a match to TRBD1. Trimming removed 0 bases from V and 8 bases from J; junction bases left unmatched: 6. This CDR3 has 16 amino acids. The germline V gene has CDR1 SGHKS and CDR2 YYEKEE (reference sequence). CDR3 region: CASSLGPGTGGEKLFF. The CDR3 bases are TGTGCCAGCAGCTTGGGCCCCGGGACAGGGGGGGAAAAACTGTTTTTT.

The genes are TRBV3-1 (or the pseudogene TRBV3-2) and TRBJ2-2, with TRBD2 identical over 13 bases. This CDR3 comprises 20 residues. Germline V gene data show CDR1 as LGHDT and CDR2 as YNNKEL (reference sequence). V trimming: 0 bases; J trimming: 2 bases; junction bases outside the gene matches: 9. CDR3 residues: CASSQDPRGTSGTNTGELFF. CDR3 coding DNA: TGTGCCAGCAGCCAAGACCCGCGGGGGACTAGCGGGACAAACACCGGGGAGCTGTTTTTT.

Comment on this clone: Other DNA sequences in the same sample also yield this CDR3. The chain has TRBV9 and TRBJ2-2; 9 bases line up with TRBD1. Looked up from germline, CDR1 is SGDLS and CDR2 is YYNGEE. The CDR3 is made up of 15 amino acids. V trimming: 2 bases; J trimming: 4 bases; junction bases outside the gene matches: 3. CDR3 nucleotide sequence: TGTGCCAGCAGCGTGACAGGGGGGAGCACCGGGGAGCTGTTTTTT. Translating it yields CASSVTGGSTGELFF.

This clone was counted once. The chain has TRBV21-1 and TRBJ2-6; no check of the table's D call, TRBD1, against the DNA was made. TRBV21-1 is described as a pseudogene. The CDR3 spans 18 residues. The CDR3: CASSKRTGGASGANVLTF. The CDR3 DNA follows: TGTGCCAGCAGCAAAAGAACAGGGGGCGCCTCTGGGGCCAACGTCCTGACTTTC.

This clone was seen once. The V gene is TRBV7-8, the J gene TRBJ2-5, with D unclear. CDR1 SGHVS and CDR2 FQNEAQ come from the germline V gene. CDR3 length equals 15 residues. V was pared by 1 base and J by 0 bases, with 9 bases between. The CDR3 coding sequence is TGTGCCAGCAGCTTAGGGCTTCCCCACCAAGAGACCCAGTACTTC. Protein: CASSLGLPHQETQYF. Filled out from reference TRBV7-8 and TRBJ2-5, the complete variable domain reads GAGVSQSPRYKVAKRGQDVALRCDPISGHVSLFWYQQALGQGPEFLTYFQNEAQLDKSGLPSDRFFAERPEGSVSTLKIQRTQQEDSAVYLCASSLGLPHQETQYFGPGTRLLVL.

V gene TRBV15 combines with J gene TRBJ1-1; 7 bases are shared with TRBD1. This CDR3 region has 13 residues. Germline V gene data show CDR1 as LNHNV and CDR2 as YYDKDF (reference sequence). Trimming removed 2 bases from V and 8 bases from J; junction bases left unmatched: 5. The chain's CDR3 is CATSRSGTEEAFF. For the CDR3, the DNA is TGTGCCACCAGCAGATCTGGGACAGAAGAAGCTTTCTTT.

V and J are TRBV20-1 and TRBJ1-2, with D tentatively TRBD1 (5 bases). Germline assignment: CDR1 DFQATT and CDR2 SNEGSKA (reference sequence). This CDR3 is 13 amino acids long. V was clipped by 3 bases and J by 3 bases, with 11 bases between them. In DNA form, the CDR3 reads TGCAGTGCTAGTCACCCGACAGACTATGGCTACACCTTC. Encoded protein: CSASHPTDYGYTF.

This clone was observed a few times. This chain joins TRBV6-6 and TRBJ1-4; D gene uncertain. Germline V CDR1 and CDR2: MNHNY, SVGAGI (reference sequence). With 6 bases removed from V and 6 bases from J, the gap between germline ends came to 5 bases. CDR3 length equals 11 residues. DNA for the CDR3: TGTGCCAGCAGCCCCGATGAAAAACTGTTTTTT. Amino acids: CASSPDEKLFF.

V is TRBV24-1 and J is TRBJ1-1; 7 bases agree with TRBD1. The junction had 3 bases not matched to a gene; V was cut back by 8 bases and J by 1 base. CDR1 is KGHDR and CDR2 is SFDVKD in the germline V gene. The CDR3 is 13 residues long. DNA of the CDR3: TGTGCCACCACAGGGGGAGGGAACACTGAAGCTTTCTTT. Translation: CATTGGGNTEAFF.

The chain uses TRBV2 and TRBJ2-1; 11 nucleotides align to TRBD2. The CDR3 runs 15 residues. V was pared by 8 bases and J by 4 bases, with 7 bases of the junction left unmatched. Germline V gives CDR1 SNHLY, CDR2 FYNNEI. The CDR3 nucleotides are TGTGCCAGCGGGATGCTAGCGGGGGGTTACAATGAGCAGTTCTTC. Residues: CASGMLAGGYNEQFF.